This TCR beta chain emerged from a study of T cell repertoires in cytomegalovirus infection. Study-level background: CMV epitopes that were recently identified and HLA-C-restricted were used alongside well-studied HLA-B-restricted ones. Public TCR beta signatures indicated both CMV infection and matching HLA type. Study-wide results and limits: HLA-C-restricted TCR beta clonotypes specific for CMV led the ex vivo response. Identification of carriers of CMV plus the relevant HLA was achieved through cumulative public TCR beta family frequency.

One entry per CDR3 protein, called by TCRdb with MiXCR from the reads. Of 750,000 to 900,000 distinct CDR3 sequences listed, under 35% are singletons. This clonotype was counted ten times or more. Antigen specificity is unknown. This clonotype was sampled from a human donor in good health (CMV status not recorded). Some clones in this sample may be carry-over from other donors' samples. This specimen was cultured CD8+ T cells from PBMCs, taken from culture after CMV antigen stimulation.

In DNA, the CDR3 is TGTGCCAGCAGCTTGACGAATCGACCGCTTAACTATGGCTACACCTTC. The encoded protein is CASSLTNRPLNYGYTF. V and J are TRBV7-8 and TRBJ1-2; the D is unclear. Trimming removed 3 bases from V and 1 base from J, with 15 bases in between. Germline-derived CDR1 and CDR2 are SGHVS and FQNEAQ. The CDR3 has 16 amino acids.